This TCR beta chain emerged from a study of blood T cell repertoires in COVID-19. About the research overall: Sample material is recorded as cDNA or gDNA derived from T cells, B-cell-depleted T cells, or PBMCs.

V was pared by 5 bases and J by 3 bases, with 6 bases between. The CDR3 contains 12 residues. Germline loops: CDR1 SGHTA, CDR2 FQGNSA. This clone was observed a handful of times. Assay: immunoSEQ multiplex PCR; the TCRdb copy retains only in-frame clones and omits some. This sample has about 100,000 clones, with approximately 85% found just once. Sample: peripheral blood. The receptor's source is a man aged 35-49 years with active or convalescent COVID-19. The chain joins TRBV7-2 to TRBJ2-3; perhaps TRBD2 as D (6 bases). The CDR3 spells CASSRGTDTQYF. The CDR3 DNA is TGTGCCAGCAGCCGGGGGACAGATACGCAGTATTTT.